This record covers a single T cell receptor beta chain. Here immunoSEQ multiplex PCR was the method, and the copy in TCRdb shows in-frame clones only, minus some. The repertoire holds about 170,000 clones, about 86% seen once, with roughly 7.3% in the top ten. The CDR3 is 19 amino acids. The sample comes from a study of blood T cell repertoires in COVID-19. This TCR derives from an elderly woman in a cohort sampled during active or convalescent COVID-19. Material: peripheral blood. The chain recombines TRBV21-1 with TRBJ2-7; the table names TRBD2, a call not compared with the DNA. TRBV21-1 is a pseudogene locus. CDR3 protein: CASSKNPETRRGSSYEQYV. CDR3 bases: TGTGCCAGCAGCAAAAACCCCGAGACTAGGCGGGGAAGCTCCTACGAGCAGTACGTC.